These 16 T cell receptor beta chains were sequenced from one sample in a study of T-cell memory formation after mild COVID-19 (dated by TCRdb to the early 2020s). Libraries were made using 5' RACE. Sequencing took place on an Illumina NovaSeq 6000. TCRdb's own reprocessing of the public reads used fastp at Q25 and MiXCR and kept productive beta chains. One record per CDR3 amino acid sequence lists the most common genes and DNA. The sample profile shows 250,000 to 300,000 distinct CDR3 sequences; roughly 15% of them were found once. Jointly, the top ten make up around 23% of the sample. Sequences were obtained from PBMCs or a T cell subset sorted from them (not recorded which). Receptors originate from a man between 18 and 35 years old who had mild COVID-19 (a few samples of this study predate the infection). The sample titles of this study are shuffled in the database, so cell type and time point are left out; the donor was told from shared clones.

This clonotype was counted ten times or more. The chain recombines TRBV4-3 with TRBJ2-7; D is tentatively TRBD1 or TRBD2 (5 bases each). Trimming shortened V by 0 bases and J by 3 bases, and 15 bases separated the two germline ends. Looked up from germline, CDR1 is LGHNA and CDR2 is YSLEER. The CDR3 has 16 amino acids. CDR3 region: CASSQEARDVDYEQYF. CDR3 nucleotide sequence: TGCGCCAGCAGCCAAGAAGCCCGGGACGTTGACTACGAGCAGTACTTC.

The chain is built from TRBV5-8 and TRBJ2-5, with D perhaps assigned TRBD1 or TRBD2 (5 bases each). The CDR3 is 16 residues long. Germline CDR1 reads SGHTS; CDR2 reads YDEGEE. Between the trimmed V and J ends, which lost 1 base and 2 bases, there was a span of 15 bases. The CDR3 is CASSLLSGAPQETQYF. The CDR3 DNA is TGTGCCAGCAGCTTGCTTTCCGGGGCCCCACAAGAGACCCAGTACTTC.

The sample holds a few counts of this clonotype. This CDR3 reads CASSPDPGGGITEAFF. CDR3 DNA: TGCGCCAGCAGCCCCGACCCCGGGGGGGGGATCACTGAAGCTTTCTTT. The V gene is TRBV5-1, the J gene TRBJ1-1, with D maybe TRBD1 (5 bases). CDR1 SGHRS and CDR2 YFSETQ come from the germline V gene. V shed 4 bases and J shed 4 bases, with 20 bases lying between them. This CDR3 is 16 amino acids long.

The sample holds a few counts of this clonotype. The chain carries TRBV11-2 and TRBJ2-7; a possible D gene is TRBD2 (5 bases). The ends were cut back, 4 bases at V and 5 bases at J, with 21 bases in the middle. This CDR3 contains 16 residues. In germline, CDR1 is SGHAT, CDR2 FQNNGV. The CDR3 here is CASSSRGIAPANEQYV. CDR3 nucleotide sequence: TGTGCCAGCAGCTCCAGAGGGATAGCCCCAGCGAACGAGCAGTACGTC.

In this sample, this clonotype turned up a few times. The chain carries TRBV20-1 and TRBJ2-2, with 7 bases identical to TRBD1. V shed 2 bases and J 1 base; nucleotides not matched to a gene: 7. The germline CDR1 and CDR2 sequences are DFQATT and SNEGSKA (reference sequence). The CDR3 spans 16 residues. CDR3 amino acids: CSARRTGAGNTGELFF. For the CDR3, the DNA is TGCAGTGCTAGAAGGACAGGCGCCGGGAACACCGGGGAGCTGTTTTTT.

V gene TRBV6-5 combines with J gene TRBJ2-5, with TRBD2 matching 10 bases. The J segment lost 6 bases and the V segment lost 6 bases, leaving 13 bases of the junction unmatched. The CDR3 extends over 16 amino acids. Germline-derived CDR1 and CDR2 are MNHEY and SVGAGI. CDR3 in DNA: TGTGCCAGCAGCACCGGTAGCGGGGGGCTTATAAAGACCCAGTACTTC. This codes for CASSTGSGGLIKTQYF.

This chain joins TRBV12-3 or TRBV12-4 and TRBJ1-1; possible D gene TRBD1, 5 bases. This CDR3 comprises 12 residues. The V end was cut by 6 bases, the J end by 5 bases, with 10 bases between. The CDR3 sequence: CASRLRDTEAFF. CDR3 nucleotide sequence: TGTGCCAGCAGGCTCAGGGATACTGAAGCTTTCTTT.

A few counts support this clonotype. A read error may account for a junction end that differs from germline. The chain combines TRBV6-1 with TRBJ1-5; no reliable D call. The CDR3 is 14 amino acids. CDR1 MNHNS and CDR2 SASEGT come from the germline V gene. The CDR3 loop reads CASREVYSNQPQHF. The CDR3 DNA sequence: TGTGCCAGCAGGGAAGTCTATAGCAATCAGCCCCAGCATTTT.

This clonotype appeared a few times. The chain has TRBV7-2 and TRBJ2-2; D remains ambiguous. Germline V CDR1 and CDR2: SGHTA, FQGNSA. This CDR3 region has 13 residues. V dropped 5 bases and J dropped 6 bases, with 10 bases sitting between them. The CDR3 coding sequence is TGTGCCAGCAGCCTCGAACCATCCGGGGAGCTGTTTTTT. It encodes CASSLEPSGELFF.

The chain combines TRBV4-1 with TRBJ1-5, with unresolved D. The ends were cut back, 1 base at V and 3 bases at J, with 10 bases in the middle. Germline loops: CDR1 MGHRA, CDR2 YSYEKL. This CDR3 comprises 15 residues. The DNA for the CDR3 is TGCGCCAGCAGCCAAGGTAGTCAGCACAATCAGCCCCAGCATTTT. Encoded protein: CASSQGSQHNQPQHF.

V gene TRBV7-2 combines with J gene TRBJ2-2; D call uncertain. Germline loops: CDR1 SGHTA, CDR2 FQGNSA. V gave up 1 base and J gave up 6 bases, with 9 bases separating them. There are 14 residues in the CDR3. The CDR3 coding sequence is TGTGCCAGCAGCTTAGGTGTTCCCTCCGGGGAGCTGTTTTTT. This codes for CASSLGVPSGELFF.

CDR3 amino acids: CASSADRVNYGYTF. CDR3 DNA: TGTGCCAGCAGTGCCGACAGGGTAAACTATGGCTACACCTTC. The chain has TRBV2 and TRBJ1-2; 7 positions match TRBD1. After removal of 4 bases from V and 2 bases from J, the junction contained 4 bases not matched to a gene. Per germline, CDR1 SNHLY and CDR2 FYNNEI. This CDR3 spans 14 amino acids.

This clonotype has ten or more counts. The V call is TRBV12-3 or TRBV12-4, the J call TRBJ1-1; tentatively, D is TRBD1 (5 bases). V lost 6 bases to trimming and J lost 1 base, with 9 bases between them. The CDR3 runs to 13 residues. The CDR3 spells CASSSTENTEAFF. As DNA, the CDR3 is TGTGCCAGCAGCTCGACAGAGAACACTGAAGCTTTCTTT.

The rearrangement joins TRBV7-9 to TRBJ1-2, with D uncertain. Trimming cost V 4 bases and J 0 bases, with 6 bases left between them. Germline CDR1 is SEHNR and CDR2 is FQNEAQ (reference sequence). This CDR3 region has 13 residues. CDR3 protein: CASSYATNYGYTF. CDR3 bases: TGTGCCAGCAGCTACGCCACTAACTATGGCTACACCTTC.

This clonotype turned up a few times. The germline gene is not matched at one end of the junction; a read error may be the cause. The chain links TRBV28 to TRBJ2-2; D remains unclear. Germline V gene data show CDR1 as MDHEN and CDR2 as SYDVKM. The CDR3 is 16 residues long. DNA for the CDR3: TGTGCCAGCCGTTTGCCGGCCTTGGGTCGGACCGGGGAGCTGTTTTTT. This codes for CASRLPALGRTGELFF. Full variable domain (missing parts from reference TRBV28 and TRBJ2-2): DVKVTQSSRYLVKRTGEKVFLECVQDMDHENMFWYRQDPGLGLRLIYFSYDVKMKEKGDIPEGYSVSREKKERFSLILESASTNQTSMYLCASRLPALGRTGELFFGEGSRLTVL.

This chain links TRBV5-5 with TRBJ2-1, with TRBD1 identical over 9 bases. CDR1 is SGHKS and CDR2 is YYEKEE in the germline V gene (reference sequence). J gave up 3 bases and V 8 bases, and 12 bases lay outside the gene matches. The CDR3 extends over 16 amino acids. CDR3 in amino acids: CASKTKPGQGYNEQFF. CDR3 nucleotide sequence: TGTGCCAGTAAAACGAAGCCGGGACAGGGCTACAATGAGCAGTTCTTC.